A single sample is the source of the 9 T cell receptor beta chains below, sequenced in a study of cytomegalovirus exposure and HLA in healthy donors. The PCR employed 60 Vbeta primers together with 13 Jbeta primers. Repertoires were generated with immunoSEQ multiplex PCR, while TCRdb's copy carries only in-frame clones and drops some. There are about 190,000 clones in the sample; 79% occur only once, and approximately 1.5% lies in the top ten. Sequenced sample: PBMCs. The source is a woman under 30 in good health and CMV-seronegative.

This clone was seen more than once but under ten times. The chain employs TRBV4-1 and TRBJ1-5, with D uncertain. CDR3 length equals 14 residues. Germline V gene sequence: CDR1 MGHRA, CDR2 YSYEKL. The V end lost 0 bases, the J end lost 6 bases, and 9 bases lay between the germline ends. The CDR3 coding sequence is TGCGCCAGCAGCCAAGAGGGAGGAAGTCAGCCCCAGCATTTT. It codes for CASSQEGGSQPQHF.

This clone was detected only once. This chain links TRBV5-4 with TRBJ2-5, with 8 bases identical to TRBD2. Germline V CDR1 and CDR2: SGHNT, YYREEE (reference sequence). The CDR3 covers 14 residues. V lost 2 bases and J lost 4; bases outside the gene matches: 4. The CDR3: CASSLRTSSETQYF. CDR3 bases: TGTGCCAGCAGCTTAAGGACTAGCTCAGAGACCCAGTACTTC.

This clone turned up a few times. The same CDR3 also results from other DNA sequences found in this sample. CDR3 sequence reads: CASSPRNEQYF. The CDR3 bases are TGTGCCAGCAGCCCCAGGAACGAGCAGTACTTC. The V call is TRBV28, the J call TRBJ2-7; no firm D call. The CDR3 spans 11 residues. V lost 6 bases, J lost 5 bases, and 8 bases lay in between. Germline V gene lookup returns CDR1 MDHEN and CDR2 SYDVKM.

This CDR3 is CASSIDRSSYNSPLHF. CDR3 sequence (DNA): TGTGCCAGCAGTATAGACAGGAGCTCCTATAATTCACCCCTCCACTTT. V gene TRBV9 combines with J gene TRBJ1-6, with a possible D match to TRBD1 (6 bases). The CDR3 covers 16 residues. Looked up from germline, CDR1 is SGDLS and CDR2 is YYNGEE. The V and J ends lost 5 bases and 0 bases respectively, with 12 bases between them.

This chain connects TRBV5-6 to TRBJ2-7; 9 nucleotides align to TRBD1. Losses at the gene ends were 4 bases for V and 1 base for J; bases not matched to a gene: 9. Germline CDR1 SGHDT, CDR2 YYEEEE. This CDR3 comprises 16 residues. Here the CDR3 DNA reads TGTGCCAGCAGCCGGGACAGGGAATGGCGTTCCTACGAGCAGTACTTC. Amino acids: CASSRDREWRSYEQYF. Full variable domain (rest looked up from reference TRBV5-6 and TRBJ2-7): DAGVTQSPTHLIKTRGQQVTLRCSPKSGHDTVSWYQQALGQGPQFIFQYYEEEERQRGNFPDRFSGHQFPNYSSELNVNALLLGDSALYLCASSRDREWRSYEQYFGPGTRLTVT.

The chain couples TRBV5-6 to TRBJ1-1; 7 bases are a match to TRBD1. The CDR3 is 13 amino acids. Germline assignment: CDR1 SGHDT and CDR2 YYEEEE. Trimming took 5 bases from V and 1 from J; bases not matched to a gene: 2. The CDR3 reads CASRRTGNTEAFF. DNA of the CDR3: TGTGCCAGCAGACGGACAGGGAACACTGAAGCTTTCTTT. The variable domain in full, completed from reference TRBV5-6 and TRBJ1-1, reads DAGVTQSPTHLIKTRGQQVTLRCSPKSGHDTVSWYQQALGQGPQFIFQYYEEEERQRGNFPDRFSGHQFPNYSSELNVNALLLGDSALYLCASRRTGNTEAFFGQGTRLTVV.

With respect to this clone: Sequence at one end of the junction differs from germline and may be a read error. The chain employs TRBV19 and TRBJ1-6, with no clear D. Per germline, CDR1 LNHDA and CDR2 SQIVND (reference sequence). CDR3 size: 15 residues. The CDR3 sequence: CAGRSSSSYNSPLHF. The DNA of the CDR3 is TGTGCCGGTAGGAGTTCGAGCTCCTATAATTCACCCCTCCACTTT.

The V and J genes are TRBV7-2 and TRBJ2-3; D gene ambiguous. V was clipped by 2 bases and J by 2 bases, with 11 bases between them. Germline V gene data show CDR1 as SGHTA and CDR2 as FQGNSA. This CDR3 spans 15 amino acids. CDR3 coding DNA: TGTGCCAGCAGCTTACTGCTGACTGACACAGATACGCAGTATTTT. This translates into CASSLLLTDTDTQYF.

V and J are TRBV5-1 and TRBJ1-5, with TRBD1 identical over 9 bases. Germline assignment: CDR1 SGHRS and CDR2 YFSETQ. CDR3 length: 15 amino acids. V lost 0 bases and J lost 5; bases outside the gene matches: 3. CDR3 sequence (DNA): TGCGCCAGCAGCTTGGATGGGACAGGGTATCAGCCCCAGCATTTT. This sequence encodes CASSLDGTGYQPQHF.